These 29 T cell receptor beta chains share one sample of origin, sequenced in a study of shared clonotypes between healthy human individuals. Some clones are missing from TCRdb's copy, which holds only in-frame ones; the method was immunoSEQ multiplex PCR. The sample consists of more than 2,000,000 clones, 85% to 95% of them appearing once. The specimen sequenced was naive CD4+ T cells from PBMCs. Described subset: CD45RA+ positively selected. Receptor source: a man between 18 and 35 years old in good health. Some clones in this sample may be carry-over from other donors' samples.

The chain uses TRBV27 and TRBJ1-5; D unresolved. Germline loops: CDR1 MNHEY, CDR2 SMNVEV (reference sequence). This CDR3 comprises 16 residues. V lost 2 bases and J lost 2, with 13 bases in between. The CDR3 sequence is CASSLDFGLGNQPQHF. The CDR3 DNA is TGTGCCAGCAGTTTAGATTTCGGACTTGGCAATCAGCCCCAGCATTTT.

This chain links TRBV6-5 with TRBJ1-1; 7 nucleotides line up with TRBD1. CDR3 length equals 15 residues. The V segment lost 7 bases and the J segment 3 bases; nucleotides outside the gene matches: 11. Germline values: CDR1 MNHEY, CDR2 SVGAGI. The CDR3 is CASKIPGGGYTEAFF. The CDR3 DNA sequence: TGTGCCAGCAAAATTCCAGGGGGAGGATACACTGAAGCTTTCTTT.

The chain combines TRBV5-4 with TRBJ2-2, with 12 bases that match TRBD2. Germline CDR1 is SGHNT and CDR2 is YYREEE (reference sequence). The CDR3 contains 20 residues. Losses at the gene ends were 0 bases for V and 3 bases for J; bases not matched to a gene: 12. CDR3 protein: CASSLDRLAGALRDTGELFF. The CDR3 coding sequence is TGTGCCAGCAGCTTGGACCGACTAGCGGGAGCCCTAAGAGACACCGGGGAGCTGTTTTTT. Together with reference TRBV5-4 and TRBJ2-2, the CDR3 gives the full variable domain: ETGVTQSPTHLIKTRGQQVTLRCSSQSGHNTVSWYQQALGQGPQFIFQYYREEENGRGNFPPRFSGLQFPNYSSELNVNALELDDSALYLCASSLDRLAGALRDTGELFFGEGSRLTVL.

This chain connects TRBV9 to TRBJ2-2; unclear D gene. The CDR3 contains 14 residues. The V gene lost 0 bases and the J gene lost 5 bases, with 8 bases spanning the gap. Germline V gives CDR1 SGDLS, CDR2 YYNGEE. CDR3 loop: CASSVGQPTGELFF. The DNA for the CDR3 is TGTGCCAGCAGCGTAGGTCAGCCAACCGGGGAGCTGTTTTTT.

V is TRBV10-3 and J is TRBJ2-7; TRBD1 aligns across 8 bases. The CDR3 covers 13 residues. V lost 5 bases and J lost 7; bases outside the gene matches: 7. CDR1 and CDR2 (germline): ENHRY, SYGVKD. CDR3 coding DNA: TGTGCCATCAGTAGACAGGGGCTCGGGGAGCAGTACTTC. Residues: CAISRQGLGEQYF.

The chain links TRBV13 to TRBJ2-1; TRBD2 matches 9 bases. The CDR3 length is 16 residues. CDR1 and CDR2 from the germline V gene are PRHDT and FYEKMQ (reference sequence). V was clipped by 6 bases and J by 9 bases; unmatched bases: 15. The CDR3 here is CASRPRGRRLAVEQFF. For the CDR3, the DNA is TGTGCCAGCAGACCGCGAGGCAGGAGACTAGCGGTTGAGCAGTTCTTC.

This clone was seen more than once but under ten times. The chain carries TRBV28 and TRBJ1-1, with TRBD1 matching over 11 bases. The CDR3 has 13 residues. Per the germline V gene, CDR1 is MDHEN and CDR2 is SYDVKM. With 11 bases clipped from V and 7 bases from J, the junction kept 9 bases outside the gene matches. The CDR3 coding sequence is TGTGCCGTCAAGGACAGGGGGCGAGGTGAAGCTTTCTTT. It translates to CAVKDRGRGEAFF.

The chain recombines TRBV5-1 with TRBJ1-1; D is perhaps TRBD1 (6 bases). V was pared by 6 bases and J by 5 bases, with 20 bases between. The CDR3 consists of 15 residues. Per the germline V gene, CDR1 is SGHRS and CDR2 is YFSETQ. The CDR3 here is CASNPLAGVVTEAFF. CDR3 nucleotide sequence: TGCGCCAGCAACCCGCTGGCAGGGGTAGTTACTGAAGCTTTCTTT.

The CDR3 loop is CAWSVKRKAFF. The CDR3, as DNA: TGTGCCTGGAGTGTAAAAAGGAAAGCTTTCTTT. This chain connects TRBV30 to TRBJ1-1; D is uncertain. This CDR3 comprises 11 residues. V shed 0 bases and J shed 9 bases, with 8 bases lying between them. Germline loops: CDR1 GTSNPN, CDR2 SVGIG (reference sequence).

The chain is built from TRBV18 and TRBJ2-7, with 8 bases fitting TRBD1. The germline gives CDR1 KGHSH, CDR2 LQKENI. The CDR3 runs to 13 residues. Unmatched junction bases numbered 4, after V lost 4 bases and J lost 5 bases. The CDR3 bases are TGTGCCAGCTCACAGGACAGGGAGGACGAGCAGTACTTC. Translated: CASSQDREDEQYF.

V and J are TRBV10-3 and TRBJ1-3; weak D call: TRBD1 (6 bases). Between the trimmed V and J ends, which lost 8 bases and 2 bases, there was a span of 7 bases. Germline CDR1 reads ENHRY; CDR2 reads SYGVKD. The CDR3 is 12 residues long. CDR3 loop: CAIQGPGNTIYF. The DNA for the CDR3 is TGTGCCATCCAGGGGCCTGGAAACACCATATATTTT.

J is TRBJ2-5 and V is TRBV5-4; TRBD1 is a possible D gene (5 bases). The germline CDR1 and CDR2 sequences are SGHNT and YYREEE (reference sequence). V was pared by 0 bases and J by 2 bases, with 11 bases between. The CDR3 has 15 amino acids. This CDR3 reads CASSLAYSGQETQYF. CDR3 DNA sequence: TGTGCCAGCAGCTTGGCCTATTCAGGGCAAGAGACCCAGTACTTC. The full variable domain, with the rest looked up from reference TRBV5-4 and TRBJ2-5, is ETGVTQSPTHLIKTRGQQVTLRCSSQSGHNTVSWYQQALGQGPQFIFQYYREEENGRGNFPPRFSGLQFPNYSSELNVNALELDDSALYLCASSLAYSGQETQYFGPGTRLLVL.

This chain connects TRBV5-1 to TRBJ2-1, with 9 bases that match TRBD2. Germline assignment: CDR1 SGHRS and CDR2 YFSETQ. The CDR3 length is 15 residues. The V gene end was trimmed by 2 bases and the J gene end by 5 bases; junction bases not matched to a gene: 5. The CDR3 DNA sequence: TGCGCCAGCAGCTTCGCGGGAGGGGACCACAATGAGCAGTTCTTC. Protein product: CASSFAGGDHNEQFF.

The CDR3 reads CASSHREQPTDTQYF. The DNA of the CDR3 is TGTGCCAGCAGCCACCGGGAGCAACCCACAGATACGCAGTATTTT. The chain couples TRBV2 to TRBJ2-3, with D possibly being TRBD2 (6 bases). Germline lookup yields CDR1 SNHLY and CDR2 FYNNEI. The CDR3 has 15 residues. Trimming removed 6 bases from V and 2 bases from J, with 15 bases in between.

The chain links TRBV6-6 to TRBJ1-1, with no clear D. Trimming stripped 2 bases from V and 6 bases from J, with 10 bases between. The CDR3 extends over 13 amino acids. Per germline, CDR1 MNHNY and CDR2 SVGAGI (reference sequence). CDR3 protein: CASSYRKLAEAFF. The DNA for the CDR3 is TGTGCCAGCAGTTACCGGAAATTGGCTGAAGCTTTCTTT.

V gene TRBV10-3 combines with J gene TRBJ2-7, with a possible D match to TRBD2 (6 bases). Trimming took 0 bases from V and 0 from J, leaving 12 bases between them. Germline V gene data show CDR1 as ENHRY and CDR2 as SYGVKD. This CDR3 is 16 amino acids long. The CDR3 spells CAISESTLRDSYEQYF. The CDR3, as DNA: TGTGCCATCAGTGAGTCGACGTTGCGGGACTCCTACGAGCAGTACTTC.

The V call is TRBV28, the J call TRBJ1-5; 9 nucleotides match TRBD1. Germline CDR1 is MDHEN and CDR2 is SYDVKM. V was clipped by 6 bases and J by 5 bases; unmatched bases: 14. The CDR3 spans 17 residues. CDR3 nucleotides: TGTGCCAGCAGAAAGGACAGGGGAGGGATGCCGGATCAGCCCCAGCATTTT. Translation: CASRKDRGGMPDQPQHF.

This clone was observed a single time. V gene TRBV11-2 combines with J gene TRBJ2-7, with TRBD1 matching 8 bases. Germline V gene lookup returns CDR1 SGHAT and CDR2 FQNNGV. The CDR3 contains 19 residues. V dropped 1 base and J dropped 0; count of bases not matched to a gene: 14. The CDR3 sequence: CASSLVGQGARQSSYEQYF. The CDR3 coding sequence is TGTGCCAGCAGCTTAGTAGGCCAGGGGGCTAGGCAGAGCTCCTACGAGCAGTACTTC.

The chain couples TRBV6-5 to TRBJ1-2; 7 positions agree with TRBD1. Trimming cost V 5 bases and J 0 bases; bases outside gene matches: 6. This CDR3 region has 15 residues. From germline, CDR1 is MNHEY and CDR2 SVGAGI. CDR3 coding DNA: TGTGCCAGCAGTCTACAGGGGCCCACTAACTATGGCTACACCTTC. Translation: CASSLQGPTNYGYTF.

This clone showed up just once. The V call is TRBV7-2, the J call TRBJ1-1; 9 positions match TRBD1. In germline, CDR1 is SGHTA, CDR2 FQGNSA. V shed 5 bases, J shed 8 bases, and the junction held 9 bases outside the gene matches. This CDR3 is 14 amino acids long. The CDR3 nucleotides read TGTGCCAGCAGCCGTCCCGGGACAGGGACGGAAGCTTTCTTT. It translates to CASSRPGTGTEAFF.

V and J are TRBV5-1 and TRBJ2-7; TRBD1 matches at 8 bases. The CDR3 loop spans 16 amino acids. CDR1 and CDR2 from the germline V gene are SGHRS and YFSETQ. Germline trimming cut 4 bases from V and 0 bases from J; bases unmatched to any gene: 9. Written as DNA, the CDR3 is TGCGCCAGCAGCAAACAGGGGGAATTTGCCTCCTACGAGCAGTACTTC. Protein sequence: CASSKQGEFASYEQYF.

The chain couples TRBV20-1 to TRBJ1-2; no clear D gene. V was trimmed by 3 bases and J by 4 bases, leaving 6 bases between them. Germline V gives CDR1 DFQATT, CDR2 SNEGSKA (reference sequence). The CDR3 has 11 residues. For the CDR3, the DNA is TGCAGTGCTAGTTACCGCTATGGCTACACCTTC. It is translated as CSASYRYGYTF.

With respect to this clone: The same CDR3 is also encoded by other DNA sequences in this sample. The chain uses TRBV9 and TRBJ2-1, with D possibly called TRBD1 or TRBD2 (5 bases each). The germline V gene has CDR1 SGDLS and CDR2 YYNGEE. The CDR3 has 13 amino acids. Trimming left V 1 base short and J 9 bases short, with 11 bases between. In nucleotides, the CDR3 is TGTGCCAGCAGCGTAAGGGGAGAGGGTGAGCAGTTCTTC. Encoded protein: CASSVRGEGEQFF.

This clone was counted a single time. The J gene is TRBJ2-1, the V gene TRBV5-1, with D possibly being TRBD2 (7 bases). The CDR3 is made up of 14 amino acids. V dropped 5 bases and J dropped 5 bases, with 14 bases sitting between them. Germline V gene lookup returns CDR1 SGHRS and CDR2 YFSETQ. CDR3 loop: CASSAGANNNEQFF. The CDR3, as DNA: TGCGCCAGCAGTGCGGGGGCTAATAACAATGAGCAGTTCTTC.

The chain carries TRBV5-1 and TRBJ1-2, with D perhaps TRBD1 (5 bases). V was pared by 1 base and J by 4 bases, with 11 bases between. Germline values: CDR1 SGHRS, CDR2 YFSETQ. The CDR3 is 14 amino acids. CDR3 loop: CASSLTGDAYGYTF. Here the CDR3 DNA reads TGCGCCAGCAGCTTGACAGGTGACGCCTATGGCTACACCTTC.

The sample holds a few counts of this clone. The chain joins TRBV5-1 to TRBJ2-1, with unresolved D. CDR3 size: 13 residues. Germline V gene lookup returns CDR1 SGHRS and CDR2 YFSETQ. Trimming cost V 0 bases and J 5 bases, with 6 bases left between them. CDR3 residues: CASSLDDHNEQFF. The CDR3 coding sequence is TGCGCCAGCAGCTTGGATGACCACAATGAGCAGTTCTTC. Complete variable domain (other parts from reference TRBV5-1 and TRBJ2-1): KAGVTQTPRYLIKTRGQQVTLSCSPISGHRSVSWYQQTPGQGLQFLFEYFSETQRNKGNFPGRFSGRQFSNSRSEMNVSTLELGDSALYLCASSLDDHNEQFFGPGTRLTVL.

The rearrangement links TRBV6-5 to TRBJ2-7, with 8 bases that match TRBD1. The germline gives CDR1 MNHEY, CDR2 SVGAGI. Trimming removed 0 bases from V and 5 bases from J; junction bases left unmatched: 9. This CDR3 has 16 amino acids. The CDR3, as DNA: TGTGCCAGCAGTTACTCGGTAGACAGGGGTAGCGACGAGCAGTACTTC. Translating it yields CASSYSVDRGSDEQYF.

A note on this clone: The junction does not match germline at one end; this may be a read error. The chain has TRBV18 and TRBJ1-1, with 9 bases lining up with TRBD1. This CDR3 is 15 amino acids long. Germline loops: CDR1 KGHSH, CDR2 LQKENI. The CDR3 protein is CASSPQGAAGTEAFF. CDR3 sequence (DNA): TGTGCCAGCTCCCCACAGGGGGCTGCGGGGACTGAAGCTTTCTTT.

The J gene is TRBJ1-3, the V gene TRBV18; the D is unclear. The CDR3 totals 13 residues. Trimming left V 3 bases short and J 8 bases short, with 11 bases between. Germline V gene lookup returns CDR1 KGHSH and CDR2 LQKENI. Here the CDR3 reads CASSPLLLDTIYF. CDR3 in DNA: TGTGCCAGCTCACCCTTACTTTTGGACACCATATATTTT.